The 26 T cell receptor beta chains in this list originate from one sample, sequenced in a study of T-cell reconstitution after alpha-beta-depleted transplantation in children. This sample's TCRbeta library carried unique molecular identifier barcodes. A single record per CDR3 protein comes from TCRdb applying MiXCR to the PCR reads. Here the sample spans about 410,000 distinct CDR3 sequences, just over 20% being singletons. Material: PBMCs from the stem cell graft donor, obtained from the stem cell graft. The receptor source for this set is a human donor who donated a stem cell graft to a child with acute myeloid leukemia.

The V and J genes are TRBV29-1 and TRBJ2-1; D remains unclear. The CDR3 is 15 residues long. CDR1 and CDR2 from the germline V gene are SQVTM and ANQGSEA. Trimming stripped 4 bases from V and 0 bases from J, with 13 bases between. The DNA of the CDR3 is TGCAGCGTTGGAGAACAGAAGAGCTCCTACAATGAGCAGTTCTTC. The encoded protein is CSVGEQKSSYNEQFF.

CDR3 DNA: TGTGCCAGCAGCTCCCGTGGGTCGGTGGATACGCAGTATTTT. Translated, it gives CASSSRGSVDTQYF. The gene calls are TRBV5-6 and TRBJ2-3; D gene uncertain. The length of the CDR3 is 14 residues. Trimming took off 3 bases at V and 6 bases at J, with 14 bases between the two ends. Germline V lookup: CDR1 SGHDT, CDR2 YYEEEE.

This clonotype has a handful of counts. The gene calls are TRBV7-8 and TRBJ2-7, with D tentatively TRBD1 or TRBD2 (5 bases each). Germline assignment: CDR1 SGHVS and CDR2 FQNEAQ. V lost 9 bases to trimming and J lost 1 base, with 13 bases between them. The CDR3 consists of 13 residues. The CDR3 spells CASRGPVSYEQYF. The DNA for the CDR3 is TGTGCCAGTCGGGGACCGGTTTCCTACGAGCAGTACTTC.

J is TRBJ2-3 and V is TRBV7-2, with D perhaps matching TRBD2 (6 bases). The CDR3 loop spans 14 amino acids. CDR1 and CDR2 from the germline V gene are SGHTA and FQGNSA. Trimming cost V 1 base and J 4 bases, with 9 bases left between them. CDR3 residues: CASSLGGVPDTQYF. The CDR3 region has the DNA TGTGCCAGCAGCTTAGGGGGGGTCCCAGATACGCAGTATTTT.

This clonotype was observed a single time. The rearrangement joins TRBV25-1 to TRBJ2-1; D uncertain. Trimming pared 1 base from V and 10 bases from J, leaving 11 bases between. CDR1 and CDR2 (germline): MGHDK, SYGVNS. There are 13 residues in the CDR3. The CDR3 spells CASSESLPGEQFF. The DNA for the CDR3 is TGTGCCAGCAGTGAATCTCTCCCCGGGGAGCAGTTCTTC.

The chain couples TRBV25-1 to TRBJ1-4; the D gene is possibly TRBD1 (5 bases). The CDR3 has 16 residues. Germline CDR1 MGHDK, CDR2 SYGVNS. V was pared by 4 bases and J by 3 bases, with 15 bases between. The CDR3 coding sequence is TGTGCCAGCAGTGGCCCCCTCGGAGGGGCTAATGAAAAACTGTTTTTT. This gives the protein CASSGPLGGANEKLFF.

V usage is TRBV27 and J usage is TRBJ2-7; D uncertain. Trimming cost V 2 bases and J 4 bases, with 9 bases left between them. The CDR3 loop spans 13 amino acids. The germline gives CDR1 MNHEY, CDR2 SMNVEV (reference sequence). The CDR3 is CASSLTTAYEQYF. The CDR3 region has the DNA TGTGCCAGCAGTTTAACCACAGCGTACGAGCAGTACTTC.

The chain uses TRBV7-6 and TRBJ2-2; perhaps D is TRBD1 or TRBD2 (5 bases each). CDR1 and CDR2 from the germline V gene are SGHVS and FNYEAQ. Trimming cost V 4 bases and J 0 bases, with 12 bases left between them. The CDR3 is 16 residues long. The CDR3 reads CASSSRDGANTGELFF. CDR3 coding DNA: TGTGCCAGCAGCTCCCGGGACGGAGCGAACACCGGGGAGCTGTTTTTT.

This clonotype has at least ten counts. V and J are TRBV20-1 and TRBJ2-1; D is unresolved. The CDR3 extends over 14 amino acids. Germline loops: CDR1 DFQATT, CDR2 SNEGSKA (reference sequence). Trimming removed 1 base at V and 0 bases at J, with 7 bases between. The CDR3 nucleotides are TGCAGTGCTAGAGGGCCCACCTCCTACAATGAGCAGTTCTTC. Translated, it gives CSARGPTSYNEQFF.

V gene TRBV7-3 combines with J gene TRBJ2-1; a possible D gene is TRBD1 (5 bases). CDR3 size: 17 residues. Trimming pared 1 base from V and 0 bases from J, leaving 13 bases between. The germline CDR1 and CDR2 sequences are SGHTA and FQGTGA. The CDR3 nucleotides read TGTGCCAGCAGCTTAAATCCAGGGAAGGACTCCTACAATGAGCAGTTCTTC. Its translation is CASSLNPGKDSYNEQFF.

The CDR3 region has the DNA TGCAGTGCTAGAGAGGGTCTGGGCACAGATACGCAGTATTTT. As protein: CSAREGLGTDTQYF. V is TRBV20-1 and J is TRBJ2-3; no firm D call. Germline assignment: CDR1 DFQATT and CDR2 SNEGSKA (reference sequence). The V end lost 0 bases, the J end lost 1 base, and 8 bases lay between the germline ends. The CDR3 consists of 14 residues.

This clonotype was recorded many times. The V gene is TRBV6-1, the J gene TRBJ1-5; the match to TRBD1 covers 7 bases. V lost 7 bases, J lost 3 bases, and 15 bases stayed unmatched. CDR1 MNHNS and CDR2 SASEGT come from the germline V gene. CDR3 length equals 17 residues. CDR3 residues: CASNTAPGQNPNQPQHF. CDR3 nucleotides: TGTGCCAGCAACACAGCCCCGGGACAGAACCCCAATCAGCCCCAGCATTTT.

V usage is TRBV5-1 and J usage is TRBJ2-1; 12 bases agree with TRBD2. CDR3 length: 18 amino acids. After removal of 2 bases from V and 7 bases from J, the junction contained 13 bases not matched to a gene. The V gene's germline CDR1 is SGHRS and CDR2 YFSETQ. CDR3 in DNA: TGCGCCAGCAGCTTATACAAGACTAGCGGGAGTAGTGGTAATGAGCAGTTCTTC. Its protein product is CASSLYKTSGSSGNEQFF.

This clonotype has just a few counts. The rearrangement links TRBV28 to TRBJ2-7; no definite D call. The CDR3 loop spans 11 amino acids. The V end lost 7 bases, the J end lost 3 bases, and 7 bases lay between the germline ends. CDR1 and CDR2 from the germline V gene are MDHEN and SYDVKM. The CDR3, as DNA: TGTGCCAGCACCACCTACTACGAGCAGTACTTC. Encoded protein: CASTTYYEQYF.

This clonotype was detected a few times. The chain has TRBV2 and TRBJ1-1; tentative D call: TRBD1 (6 bases). The CDR3 sequence is 14 residues long. Germline V gene data show CDR1 as SNHLY and CDR2 as FYNNEI. Trimming removed 5 bases at V and 1 base at J, with 11 bases between. The CDR3 loop reads CASSSQGGNTEAFF. For the CDR3, the DNA is TGTGCCAGCAGTTCACAGGGCGGGAACACTGAAGCTTTCTTT.

This clonotype has ten or more counts. The chain joins TRBV29-1 to TRBJ2-1; 9 bases match TRBD1. The length of the CDR3 is 15 residues. Germline CDR1 and CDR2: SQVTM and ANQGSEA. J lost 8 bases, V lost 6 bases, and 14 bases had no gene match. CDR3 in DNA: TGCAGCGTGGACTCCGGGACAGGGATGACCTATGAGCAGTTCTTC. Amino acids: CSVDSGTGMTYEQFF.

This clonotype was seen a handful of times. The V and J genes are TRBV7-9 and TRBJ2-1, with D unresolved. The CDR3 sequence is 12 residues long. CDR1 and CDR2 from the germline V gene are SEHNR and FQNEAQ (reference sequence). Trimming stripped 8 bases from V and 4 bases from J, with 9 bases between. The DNA of the CDR3 is TGTGCCAGCTTCGGGCCGTACAATGAGCAGTTCTTC. It is translated as CASFGPYNEQFF.

The rearrangement links TRBV5-1 to TRBJ1-4; D is undetermined. From germline, CDR1 is SGHRS and CDR2 YFSETQ. The CDR3 covers 14 residues. Trimming removed 1 base at V and 8 bases at J, with 12 bases between. The CDR3 DNA sequence: TGCGCCAGCAGCTTGATGGTGGGAACGGAAAAACTGTTTTTT. Protein sequence: CASSLMVGTEKLFF.

There are many counts of this clonotype. The J gene is TRBJ2-2, the V gene TRBV7-2, with D uncertain. This CDR3 region has 15 residues. Germline V CDR1 and CDR2: SGHTA, FQGNSA. V was shortened by 0 bases and J by 1 base, with 6 bases between the two germline ends. CDR3 sequence (DNA): TGTGCCAGCAGCTTAGCGGCAAGGAACACCGGGGAGCTGTTTTTT. Translated, it gives CASSLAARNTGELFF.

In its sample, this clonotype was seen a few times. This rearrangement joins TRBV24-1 to TRBJ2-5; 8 bases are a match to TRBD1. Trimming removed 1 base from V and 4 bases from J; junction bases left unmatched: 7. The CDR3 loop spans 16 amino acids. Germline assignment: CDR1 KGHDR and CDR2 SFDVKD. The CDR3 region is CATSDLGQGRRETQYF. CDR3 bases: TGTGCCACCAGTGATTTAGGACAGGGACGACGAGAGACCCAGTACTTC.

There are many counts of this clonotype. The rearrangement joins TRBV29-1 to TRBJ1-2; D is undetermined. This CDR3 region has 13 residues. Trimming removed 7 bases from V and 3 bases from J, with 15 bases in between. CDR1 is SQVTM and CDR2 is ANQGSEA in the germline V gene. CDR3 protein: CSARRGLDYGYTF. The DNA for the CDR3 is TGCAGCGCCCGAAGAGGCCTTGACTATGGCTACACCTTC.

This clonotype was seen a few times. The rearrangement uses TRBV7-2 and TRBJ2-1, with D uncertain. The CDR3 sequence is 12 residues long. Deletions cut 5 bases from V and 5 bases from J, with 7 bases between. Germline V gives CDR1 SGHTA, CDR2 FQGNSA. The CDR3 loop reads CASSPVHNEQFF. In DNA, the CDR3 is TGTGCCAGCAGCCCAGTACACAATGAGCAGTTCTTC.

Many counts were recorded for this clonotype. CDR3: CSTASDSYEQYF. CDR3 in DNA: TGCAGTACAGCTAGCGACTCCTACGAGCAGTACTTC. The rearrangement uses TRBV20-1 and TRBJ2-7; possibly TRBD2 for D (6 bases). Germline V gives CDR1 DFQATT, CDR2 SNEGSKA (reference sequence). V was trimmed by 8 bases and J by 0 bases, leaving 11 bases between them. The CDR3 spans 12 residues.

The V call is TRBV7-3, the J call TRBJ2-6, with D unresolved. CDR3 length equals 15 residues. V was trimmed by 2 bases and J by 1 base, leaving 6 bases between them. Germline CDR1 reads SGHTA; CDR2 reads FQGTGA. CDR3 region: CASSLHKSGANVLTF. As DNA, the CDR3 is TGTGCCAGCAGCTTACACAAGTCTGGGGCCAACGTCCTGACTTTC.

This clonotype showed up just a few times. V usage is TRBV5-1 and J usage is TRBJ2-7; 14 nucleotides agree with TRBD2. CDR3 length equals 16 residues. Germline V CDR1 and CDR2: SGHRS, YFSETQ. The V segment lost 1 base and the J segment 7 bases; nucleotides outside the gene matches: 7. This CDR3 reads CASSLSGTSGSGEQYF. CDR3 bases: TGCGCCAGCAGCTTGTCCGGGACTAGCGGGAGTGGAGAGCAGTACTTC.

The chain uses TRBV5-1 and TRBJ2-5, with D possibly being TRBD2 (6 bases). The CDR3 spans 14 residues. Trimming took 2 bases from V and 4 from J, leaving 12 bases between them. Germline V gives CDR1 SGHRS, CDR2 YFSETQ. The CDR3 here is CASSFGGSVETQYF. The CDR3 DNA reads TGCGCCAGCAGCTTCGGGGGTTCCGTAGAGACCCAGTACTTC.